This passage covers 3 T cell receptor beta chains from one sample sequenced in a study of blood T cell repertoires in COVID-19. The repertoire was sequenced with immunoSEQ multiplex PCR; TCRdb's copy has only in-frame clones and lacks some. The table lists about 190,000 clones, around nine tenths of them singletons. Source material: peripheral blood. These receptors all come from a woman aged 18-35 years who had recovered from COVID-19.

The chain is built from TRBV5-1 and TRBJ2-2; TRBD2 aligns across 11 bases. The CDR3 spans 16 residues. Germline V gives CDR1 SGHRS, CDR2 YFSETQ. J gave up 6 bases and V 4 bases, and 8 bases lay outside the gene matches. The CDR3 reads CASSALAGGFSGELFF. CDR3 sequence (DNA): TGCGCCAGCAGCGCCCTAGCGGGAGGCTTTTCCGGGGAGCTGTTTTTT.

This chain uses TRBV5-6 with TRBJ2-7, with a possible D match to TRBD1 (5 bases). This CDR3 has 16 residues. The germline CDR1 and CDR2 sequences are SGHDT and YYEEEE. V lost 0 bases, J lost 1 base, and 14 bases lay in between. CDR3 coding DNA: TGTGCCAGCAGCTTGGCTTCGGCAGGGTATTCCTACGAGCAGTACTTC. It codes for CASSLASAGYSYEQYF.

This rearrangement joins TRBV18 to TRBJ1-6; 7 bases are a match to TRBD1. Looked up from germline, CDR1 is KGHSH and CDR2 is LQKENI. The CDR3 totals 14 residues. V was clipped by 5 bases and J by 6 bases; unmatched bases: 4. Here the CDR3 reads CASSSTGSNSPLHF. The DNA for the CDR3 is TGTGCCAGCTCATCGACAGGGAGTAATTCACCCCTCCACTTT.